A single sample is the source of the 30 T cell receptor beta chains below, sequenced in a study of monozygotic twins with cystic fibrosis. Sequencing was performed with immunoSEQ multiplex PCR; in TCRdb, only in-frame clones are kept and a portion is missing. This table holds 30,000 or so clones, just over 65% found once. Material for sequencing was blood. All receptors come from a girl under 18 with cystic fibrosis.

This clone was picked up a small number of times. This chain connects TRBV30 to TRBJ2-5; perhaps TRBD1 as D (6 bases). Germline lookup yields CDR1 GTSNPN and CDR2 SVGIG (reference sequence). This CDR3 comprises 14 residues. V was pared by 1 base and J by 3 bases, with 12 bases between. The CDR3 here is CAWSGWAGEETQYF. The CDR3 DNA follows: TGTGCCTGGAGTGGGTGGGCAGGGGAAGAGACCCAGTACTTC.

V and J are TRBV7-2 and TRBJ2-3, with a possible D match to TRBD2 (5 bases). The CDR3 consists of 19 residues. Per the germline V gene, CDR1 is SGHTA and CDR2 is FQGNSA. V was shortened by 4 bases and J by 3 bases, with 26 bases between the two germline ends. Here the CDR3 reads CASSSPSVWVAGGTDTQYF. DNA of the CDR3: TGTGCCAGCAGCTCCCCCTCAGTGTGGGTAGCAGGAGGTACAGATACGCAGTATTTT.

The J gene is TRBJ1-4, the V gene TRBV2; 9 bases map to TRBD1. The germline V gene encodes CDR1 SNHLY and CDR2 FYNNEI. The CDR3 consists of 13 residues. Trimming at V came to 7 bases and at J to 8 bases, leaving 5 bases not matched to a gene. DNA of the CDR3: TGTGCCAGCAAAACAGGGGGCGGCGAAAAACTGTTTTTT. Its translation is CASKTGGGEKLFF.

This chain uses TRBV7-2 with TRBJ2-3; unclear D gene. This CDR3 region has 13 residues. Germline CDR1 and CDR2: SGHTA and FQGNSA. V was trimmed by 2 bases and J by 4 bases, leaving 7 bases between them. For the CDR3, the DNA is TGTGCCAGCAGCTTATGGGTAGCAGATACGCAGTATTTT. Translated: CASSLWVADTQYF. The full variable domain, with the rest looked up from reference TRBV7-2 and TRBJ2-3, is GAGVSQSPSNKVTEKGKDVELRCDPISGHTALYWYRQSLGQGLEFLIYFQGNSAPDKSGLPSDRFSAERTGGSVSTLTIQRTQQEDSAVYLCASSLWVADTQYFGPGTRLTVL.

In nucleotides, the CDR3 is TGTGCCAGCAGCTCCTCAGCGGGGTTTGGAAATACGCAGTATTTT. It specifies CASSSSAGFGNTQYF. This chain joins TRBV7-2 and TRBJ2-3, with TRBD2 identical over 7 bases. V lost 4 bases, J lost 7 bases, and 11 bases stayed unmatched. Germline lookup yields CDR1 SGHTA and CDR2 FQGNSA. The CDR3 runs 15 residues.

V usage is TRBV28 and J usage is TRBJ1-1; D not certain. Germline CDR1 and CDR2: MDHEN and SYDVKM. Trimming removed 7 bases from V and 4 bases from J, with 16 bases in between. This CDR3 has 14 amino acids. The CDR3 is CASTPAGKGTEAFF. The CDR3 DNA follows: TGTGCCAGCACCCCCGCGGGGAAGGGCACTGAAGCTTTCTTT.

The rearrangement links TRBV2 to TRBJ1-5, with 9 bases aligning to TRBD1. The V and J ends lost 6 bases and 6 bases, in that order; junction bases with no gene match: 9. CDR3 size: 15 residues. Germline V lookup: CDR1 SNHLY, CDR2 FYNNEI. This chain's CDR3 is CASRETGGLIQPQHF. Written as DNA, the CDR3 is TGTGCCAGCAGGGAGACAGGGGGTTTGATTCAGCCCCAGCATTTT. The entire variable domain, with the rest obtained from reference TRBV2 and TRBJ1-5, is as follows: EPEVTQTPSHQVTQMGQEVILRCVPISNHLYFYWYRQILGQKVEFLVSFYNNEISEKSEIFDDQFSVERPDGSNFTLKIRSTKLEDSAMYFCASRETGGLIQPQHFGDGTRLSIL.

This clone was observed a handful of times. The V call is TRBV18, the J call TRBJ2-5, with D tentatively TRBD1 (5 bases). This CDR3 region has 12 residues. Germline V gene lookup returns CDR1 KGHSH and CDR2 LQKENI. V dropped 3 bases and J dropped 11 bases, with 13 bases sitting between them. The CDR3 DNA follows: TGTGCCAGCTCACCGGGGCCCCGGGTGCAGTACTTC. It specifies CASSPGPRVQYF.

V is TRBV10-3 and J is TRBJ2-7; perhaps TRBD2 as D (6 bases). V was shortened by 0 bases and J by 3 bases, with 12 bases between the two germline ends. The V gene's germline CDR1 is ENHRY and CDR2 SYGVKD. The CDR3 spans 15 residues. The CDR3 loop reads CAISESGSGLYEQYF. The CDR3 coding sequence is TGTGCCATCAGTGAGTCGGGTAGCGGACTCTACGAGCAGTACTTC.

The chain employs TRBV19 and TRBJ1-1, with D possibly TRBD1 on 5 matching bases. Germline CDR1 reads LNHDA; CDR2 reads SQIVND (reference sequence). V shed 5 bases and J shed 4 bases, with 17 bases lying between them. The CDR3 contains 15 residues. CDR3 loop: CASSPVWGEGTEAFF. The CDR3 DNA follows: TGTGCCAGTAGTCCCGTTTGGGGGGAAGGCACTGAAGCTTTCTTT.

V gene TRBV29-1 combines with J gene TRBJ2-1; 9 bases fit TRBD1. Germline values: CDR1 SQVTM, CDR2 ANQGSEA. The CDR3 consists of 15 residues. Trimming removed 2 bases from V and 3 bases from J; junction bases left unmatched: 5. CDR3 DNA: TGCAGCGTTGAAAGTTGGGACAGGGACTACAATGAGCAGTTCTTC. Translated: CSVESWDRDYNEQFF.

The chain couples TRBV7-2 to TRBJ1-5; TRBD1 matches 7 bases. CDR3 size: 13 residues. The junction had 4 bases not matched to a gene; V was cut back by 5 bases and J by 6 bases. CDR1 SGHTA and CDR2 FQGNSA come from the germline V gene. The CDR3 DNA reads TGTGCCAGCAGCCTCCGGACAGGTCAGCCCCAGCATTTT. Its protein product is CASSLRTGQPQHF.

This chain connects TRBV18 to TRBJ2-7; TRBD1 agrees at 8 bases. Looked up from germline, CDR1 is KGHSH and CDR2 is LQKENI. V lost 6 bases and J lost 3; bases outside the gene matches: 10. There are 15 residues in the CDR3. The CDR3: CASSPRQGLDYEQYF. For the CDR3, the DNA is TGTGCCAGCTCGCCTAGACAGGGGTTAGACTACGAGCAGTACTTC.

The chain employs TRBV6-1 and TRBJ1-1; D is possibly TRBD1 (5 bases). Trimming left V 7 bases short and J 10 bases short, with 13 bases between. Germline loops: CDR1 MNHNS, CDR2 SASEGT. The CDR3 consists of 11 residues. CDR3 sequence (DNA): TGTGCCAGCACCGACGGGGGTGGAGCTTTCTTT. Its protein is CASTDGGGAFF.

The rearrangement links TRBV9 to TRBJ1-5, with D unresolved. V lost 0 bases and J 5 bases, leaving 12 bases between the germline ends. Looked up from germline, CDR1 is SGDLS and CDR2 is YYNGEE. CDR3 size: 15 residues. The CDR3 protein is CASSVAGQRDQPQHF. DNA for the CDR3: TGTGCCAGCAGCGTAGCCGGGCAGCGGGATCAGCCCCAGCATTTT.

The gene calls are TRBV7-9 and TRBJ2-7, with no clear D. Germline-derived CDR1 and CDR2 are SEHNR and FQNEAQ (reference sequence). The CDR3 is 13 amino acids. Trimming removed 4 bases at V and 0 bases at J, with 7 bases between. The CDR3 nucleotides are TGTGCCAGCAGCTCAGGTCACTCCTACGAGCAGTACTTC. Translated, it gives CASSSGHSYEQYF.

Here the CDR3 DNA reads TGTGCCAGCAGTTTAGAACAGGCGGGCTACACCTTC. Residues: CASSLEQAGYTF. The rearrangement links TRBV28 to TRBJ1-2; TRBD1 might be the D (5 bases). There are 12 residues in the CDR3. V lost 2 bases and J lost 8, with 9 bases in between. Germline V gives CDR1 MDHEN, CDR2 SYDVKM.

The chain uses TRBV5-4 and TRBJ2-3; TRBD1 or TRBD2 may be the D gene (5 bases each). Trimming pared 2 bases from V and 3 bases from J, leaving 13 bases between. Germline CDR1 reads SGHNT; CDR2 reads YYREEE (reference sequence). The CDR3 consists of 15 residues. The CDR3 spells CASSFRVEGTDTQYF. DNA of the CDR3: TGTGCCAGCAGCTTCCGAGTAGAGGGGACAGATACGCAGTATTTT.

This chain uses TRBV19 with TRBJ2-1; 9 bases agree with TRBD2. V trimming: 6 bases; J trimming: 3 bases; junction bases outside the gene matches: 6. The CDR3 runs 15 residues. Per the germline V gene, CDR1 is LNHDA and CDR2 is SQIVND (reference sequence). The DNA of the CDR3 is TGTGCCAGTAGGAGCGGGACTAGCATCTACAATGAGCAGTTCTTC. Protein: CASRSGTSIYNEQFF.

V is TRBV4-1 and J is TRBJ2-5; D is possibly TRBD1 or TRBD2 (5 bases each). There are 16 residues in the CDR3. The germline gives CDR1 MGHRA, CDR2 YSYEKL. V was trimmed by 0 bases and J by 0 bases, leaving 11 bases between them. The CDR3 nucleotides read TGCGCCAGCAGCCAAGAACGGTGGGGGTACCAAGAGACCCAGTACTTC. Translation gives CASSQERWGYQETQYF.

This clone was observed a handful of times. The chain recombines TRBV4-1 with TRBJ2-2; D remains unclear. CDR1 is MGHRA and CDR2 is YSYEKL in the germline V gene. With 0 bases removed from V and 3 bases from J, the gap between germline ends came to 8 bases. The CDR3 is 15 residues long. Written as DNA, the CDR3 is TGCGCCAGCAGCCAAGAAGCTCTCCACACCGGGGAGCTGTTTTTT. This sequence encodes CASSQEALHTGELFF.

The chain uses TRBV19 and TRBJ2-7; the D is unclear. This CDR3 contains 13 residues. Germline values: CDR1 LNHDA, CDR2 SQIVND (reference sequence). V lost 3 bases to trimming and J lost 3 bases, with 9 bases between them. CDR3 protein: CASSMSALYEQYF. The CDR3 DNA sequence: TGTGCCAGTAGTATGTCTGCCCTCTACGAGCAGTACTTC. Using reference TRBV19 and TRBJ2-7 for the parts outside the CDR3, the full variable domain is DGGITQSPKYLFRKEGQNVTLSCEQNLNHDAMYWYRQDPGQGLRLIYYSQIVNDFQKGDIAEGYSVSREKKESFPLTVTSAQKNPTAFYLCASSMSALYEQYFGPGTRLTVT.

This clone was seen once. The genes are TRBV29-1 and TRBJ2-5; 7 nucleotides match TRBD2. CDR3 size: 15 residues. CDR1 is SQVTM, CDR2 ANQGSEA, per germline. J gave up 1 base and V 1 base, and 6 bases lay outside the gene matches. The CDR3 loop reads CSVEGASGLQETQYF. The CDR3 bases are TGCAGCGTTGAAGGGGCTAGCGGACTCCAAGAGACCCAGTACTTC.

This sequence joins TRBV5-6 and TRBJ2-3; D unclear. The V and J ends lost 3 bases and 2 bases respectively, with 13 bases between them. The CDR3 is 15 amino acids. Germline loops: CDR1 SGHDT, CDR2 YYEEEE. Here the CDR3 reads CASSSDPTYTDTQYF. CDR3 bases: TGTGCCAGCAGCTCCGACCCTACATACACAGATACGCAGTATTTT.

In nucleotides, the CDR3 is TGCGCCAGCAGCCGGAGTCCTAGCGGTGATGAAGCTTTCTTT. Translated, it gives CASSRSPSGDEAFF. V gene TRBV5-1 combines with J gene TRBJ1-1; D uncertain. Germline lookup yields CDR1 SGHRS and CDR2 YFSETQ. The V gene lost 4 bases and the J gene lost 7 bases, with 17 bases spanning the gap. The CDR3 is 14 amino acids.

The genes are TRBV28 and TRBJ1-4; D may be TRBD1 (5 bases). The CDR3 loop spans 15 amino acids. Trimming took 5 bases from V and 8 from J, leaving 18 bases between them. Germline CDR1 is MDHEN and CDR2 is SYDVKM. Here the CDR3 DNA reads TGTGCCAGCAGTCCCCCCCAGGGTAGAGGGGAAAAACTGTTTTTT. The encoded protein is CASSPPQGRGEKLFF.

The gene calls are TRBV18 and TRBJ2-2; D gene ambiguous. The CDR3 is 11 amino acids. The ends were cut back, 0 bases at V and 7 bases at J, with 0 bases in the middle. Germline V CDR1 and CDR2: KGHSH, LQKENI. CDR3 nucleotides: TGTGCCAGCTCACCACCCGGGGAGCTGTTTTTT. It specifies CASSPPGELFF. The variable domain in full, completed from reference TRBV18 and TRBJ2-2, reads NAGVMQNPRHLVRRRGQEARLRCSPMKGHSHVYWYRQLPEEGLKFMVYLQKENIIDESGMPKERFSAEFPKEGPSILRIQQVVRGDSAAYFCASSPPGELFFGEGSRLTVL.

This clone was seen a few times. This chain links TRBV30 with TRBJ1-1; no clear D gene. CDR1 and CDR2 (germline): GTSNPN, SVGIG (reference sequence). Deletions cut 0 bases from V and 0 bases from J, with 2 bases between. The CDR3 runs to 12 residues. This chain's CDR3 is CAWSVLNTEAFF. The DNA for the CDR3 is TGTGCCTGGAGTGTGTTGAACACTGAAGCTTTCTTT.

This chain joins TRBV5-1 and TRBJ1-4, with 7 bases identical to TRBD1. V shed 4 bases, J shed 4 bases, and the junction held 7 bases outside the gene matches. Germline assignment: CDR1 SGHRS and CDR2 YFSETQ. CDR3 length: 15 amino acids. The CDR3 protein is CASSVTGTVNEKLFF. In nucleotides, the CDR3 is TGCGCCAGCAGCGTTACCGGGACAGTTAATGAAAAACTGTTTTTT.

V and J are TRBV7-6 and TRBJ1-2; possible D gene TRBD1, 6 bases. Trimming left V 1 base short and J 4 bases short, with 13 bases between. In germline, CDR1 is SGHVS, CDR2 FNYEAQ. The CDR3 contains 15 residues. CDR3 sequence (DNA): TGTGCCAGCAGCTTAGATCGGGGGGGGCGCTATGGCTACACCTTC. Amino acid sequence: CASSLDRGGRYGYTF.